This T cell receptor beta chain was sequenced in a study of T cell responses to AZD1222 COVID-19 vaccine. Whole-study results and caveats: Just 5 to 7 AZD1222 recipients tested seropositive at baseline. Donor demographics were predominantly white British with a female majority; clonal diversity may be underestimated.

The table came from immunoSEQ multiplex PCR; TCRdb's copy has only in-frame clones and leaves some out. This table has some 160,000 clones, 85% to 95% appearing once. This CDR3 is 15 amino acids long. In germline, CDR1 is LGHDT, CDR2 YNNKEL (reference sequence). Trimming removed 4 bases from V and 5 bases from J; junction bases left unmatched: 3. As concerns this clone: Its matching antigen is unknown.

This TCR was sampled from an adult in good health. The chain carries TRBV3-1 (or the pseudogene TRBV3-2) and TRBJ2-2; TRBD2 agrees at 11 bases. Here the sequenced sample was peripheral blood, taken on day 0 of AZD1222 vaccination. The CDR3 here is CASSPRLAGTGELFF. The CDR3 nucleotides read TGTGCCAGCAGCCCTCGACTAGCGGGGACCGGGGAGCTGTTTTTT.